These 16 T cell receptor beta chains came from one sample sequenced in a study of human T cells and chemical hapten exposure. TCRdb independently ran MiXCR on the RACE reads; one entry per CDR3 protein. This table holds 150,000 to 200,000 distinct CDR3 sequences, under 25% found once. Documented time point: patch test 3, about 24 weeks after DPC sensitization. Treatment meaning: therapeutic diphenylcyclopropenone sensitization with weekly scalp DPC. The sample here was whole blood, taken in connection with sensitization to the hapten diphenylcyclopropenone (DPC). Receptor source: a woman aged 40 to 50 with alopecia areata. Some clones in this sample may be carry-over from other donors' samples.

The chain uses TRBV4-3 and TRBJ2-7; TRBD1 aligns across 7 bases. Germline loops: CDR1 LGHNA, CDR2 YSLEER. V lost 1 base to trimming and J lost 7 bases; unmatched junction nucleotides: 7. The CDR3 contains 14 residues. The CDR3 protein is CASSQGRQGGEQYF. The CDR3 DNA sequence: TGCGCCAGCAGCCAAGGAAGACAGGGTGGTGAGCAGTACTTC.

This chain connects TRBV7-2 to TRBJ2-3; the D is unclear. V shed 2 bases and J shed 0 bases, with 15 bases lying between them. The germline V gene encodes CDR1 SGHTA and CDR2 FQGNSA. The CDR3 extends over 17 amino acids. The CDR3 DNA follows: TGTGCCAGCAGCTTAATGATGAGAAAAAGTAGCACAGATACGCAGTATTTT. It translates to CASSLMMRKSSTDTQYF.

The V gene is TRBV29-1, the J gene TRBJ1-5; D gene unclear. V shed 6 bases and J shed 0 bases, with 6 bases lying between them. In germline, CDR1 is SQVTM, CDR2 ANQGSEA. This CDR3 is 12 amino acids long. CDR3 bases: TGCAGCGTCGCGGATAGCAATCAGCCCCAGCATTTT. As protein: CSVADSNQPQHF.

This clonotype was seen a handful of times. The rearrangement uses TRBV5-6 and TRBJ2-3; 11 nucleotides align to TRBD1. Germline CDR1 and CDR2: SGHDT and YYEEEE. V lost 3 bases and J lost 3; bases outside the gene matches: 6. CDR3 length equals 16 residues. The CDR3 DNA sequence: TGTGCCAGCAGCTCCGGGACAGGGGGTTGGACAGATACGCAGTATTTT. Its protein is CASSSGTGGWTDTQYF.

This clonotype was found a few times. V is TRBV6-6 and J is TRBJ2-7; 7 nucleotides agree with TRBD1. V gave up 2 bases and J gave up 3 bases; unmatched junction bases: 7. CDR1 and CDR2 from the germline V gene are MNHNY and SVGAGI (reference sequence). There are 15 residues in the CDR3. This chain's CDR3 is CASSYSRGNFYEQYF. For the CDR3, the DNA is TGTGCCAGCAGTTACAGCAGGGGGAACTTCTACGAGCAGTACTTC.

This clonotype came up a few times. The genes are TRBV2 and TRBJ2-7, with D possibly being TRBD1 (6 bases). CDR3 length: 14 amino acids. Germline V gives CDR1 SNHLY, CDR2 FYNNEI. V was clipped by 7 bases and J by 5 bases, with 18 bases between them. In nucleotides, the CDR3 is TGTGCCAGCAATACAGGGTCGCGCGTCCACGAGCAGTACTTC. As protein: CASNTGSRVHEQYF. Full variable domain (missing parts from reference TRBV2 and TRBJ2-7): EPEVTQTPSHQVTQMGQEVILRCVPISNHLYFYWYRQILGQKVEFLVSFYNNEISEKSEIFDDQFSVERPDGSNFTLKIRSTKLEDSAMYFCASNTGSRVHEQYFGPGTRLTVT.

The chain is built from TRBV10-3 and TRBJ1-1, with a weak D call TRBD1 (6 bases). The CDR3 contains 14 residues. Germline CDR1 reads ENHRY; CDR2 reads SYGVKD. The V and J ends lost 2 bases and 1 base respectively, with 8 bases between them. CDR3 sequence: CAISEGTRNTEAFF. The CDR3 DNA reads TGTGCCATCAGTGAGGGGACAAGGAACACTGAAGCTTTCTTT.

The rearrangement uses TRBV28 and TRBJ2-3, with TRBD2 identical over 12 bases. The CDR3 contains 19 residues. Per the germline V gene, CDR1 is MDHEN and CDR2 is SYDVKM. V lost 6 bases and J lost 4; bases outside the gene matches: 17. The chain's CDR3 is CASREGLAGFFGGADTQYF. Here the CDR3 DNA reads TGTGCCAGCAGGGAAGGACTAGCGGGATTTTTCGGGGGGGCAGATACGCAGTATTTT.

The rearrangement uses TRBV18 and TRBJ2-3; 7 nucleotides line up with TRBD1. The germline V gene has CDR1 KGHSH and CDR2 LQKENI. The CDR3 length is 15 residues. The V gene end was trimmed by 2 bases and the J gene end by 1 base; junction bases not matched to a gene: 3. In nucleotides, the CDR3 is TGTGCCAGCTCACCAGACAGGGCCCGCACAGATACGCAGTATTTT. Translating it yields CASSPDRARTDTQYF.

This clonotype has more than one count but fewer than ten. The chain uses TRBV10-3 and TRBJ1-6, with 10 bases aligning to TRBD1. The J segment lost 8 bases and the V segment lost 7 bases, leaving 8 bases of the junction unmatched. The CDR3 is 15 residues long. Germline V gene lookup returns CDR1 ENHRY and CDR2 SYGVKD. In DNA, the CDR3 is TGTGCCATCAACTCGGACAGGGGGATCGATTCACCCCTCCACTTT. This translates into CAINSDRGIDSPLHF.

The chain couples TRBV7-8 to TRBJ1-5; the match to TRBD1 covers 7 bases. V shed 5 bases and J 5 bases; nucleotides not matched to a gene: 9. Per the germline V gene, CDR1 is SGHVS and CDR2 is FQNEAQ. The CDR3 runs 15 residues. The CDR3 DNA is TGTGCCAGCAGCCCTTATGCACAGGGGTATCAGCCCCAGCATTTT. It yields the protein CASSPYAQGYQPQHF.

This clonotype has a handful of counts. The chain joins TRBV6-6 to TRBJ2-2; D remains unclear. V was pared by 6 bases and J by 4 bases, with 15 bases between. This CDR3 has 15 amino acids. Germline V CDR1 and CDR2: MNHNY, SVGAGI (reference sequence). The CDR3 here is CASRDRRSVTGELFF. For the CDR3, the DNA is TGTGCCAGCAGAGATCGCCGCAGCGTCACCGGGGAGCTGTTTTTT.

The V and J genes are TRBV7-2 and TRBJ2-6, with unresolved D. Trimming shortened V by 3 bases and J by 0 bases, and 6 bases separated the two germline ends. CDR3 size: 15 residues. Germline V CDR1 and CDR2: SGHTA, FQGNSA. CDR3 nucleotides: TGTGCCAGCAGCTTTTTCCTCTCTGGGGCCAACGTCCTGACTTTC. Translation gives CASSFFLSGANVLTF.

The chain joins TRBV10-3 to TRBJ2-4; TRBD1 might be the D (7 bases). Trimming took off 8 bases at V and 4 bases at J, with 12 bases between the two ends. Germline values: CDR1 ENHRY, CDR2 SYGVKD. CDR3 length equals 13 residues. The CDR3 DNA is TGTGCCATCGCCGCAGGGGGGAAAAACATTCAGTACTTC. Protein sequence: CAIAAGGKNIQYF.

The chain links TRBV3-1 to TRBJ2-5, with D unclear. In germline, CDR1 is LGHDT, CDR2 YNNKEL (reference sequence). The CDR3 is made up of 11 amino acids. Trimming removed 0 bases at V and 7 bases at J, with 3 bases between. The CDR3 protein is CASSQDPTQYF. In nucleotides, the CDR3 is TGTGCCAGCAGCCAAGACCCGACCCAGTACTTC.

J is TRBJ1-6 and V is TRBV28; D gene unclear. The CDR3 is made up of 15 amino acids. Between the trimmed V and J ends, which lost 7 bases and 4 bases, there was a span of 14 bases. Germline CDR1 is MDHEN and CDR2 is SYDVKM. The CDR3 loop reads CASKLREPYNSPLHF. The CDR3 nucleotides are TGTGCCAGCAAACTACGGGAACCTTATAATTCACCCCTCCACTTT.